This T cell receptor beta chain was identified in a study of blood T cell repertoires in COVID-19. Background on the study: Sites in the United States, Italy and Spain provided acute and convalescent COVID-19 samples. T cells, B-cell-depleted T cells, or PBMCs supplied cDNA or gDNA.

As originally analysed: Researchers report that nucleated cell counts were estimated from reference gene primer amplification. TCRdb keeps only in-frame clones here, not all; method: immunoSEQ multiplex PCR. The V and J calls and clone size are taken from that table; D and trimming were inferred from the DNA. The sample consists of a few hundred thousand clones, more than 70% of them appearing once. The CDR3 is 11 residues long. Trimming took 5 bases from V and 2 from J, leaving 3 bases between them. From germline, CDR1 is MDHEN and CDR2 SYDVKM. This sequence joins TRBV28 and TRBJ2-5; D ambiguous. The clonotype comes from a woman aged 40 to 49 who had recovered from COVID-19. Sequencing was performed on peripheral blood. For the CDR3, the DNA is TGTGCCAGCAGTATACAAGAGACCCAGTACTTC. The encoded protein is CASSIQETQYF.